This passage covers 21 T cell receptor beta chains from one sample sequenced in a study of blood T cell repertoires in COVID-19. Data came from immunoSEQ multiplex PCR; TCRdb stores just in-frame clones and leaves some out. Altogether nearly 70,000 clones are present, 88% being singletons, with the ten largest covering about 6.4%. The sequencing input was peripheral blood. Receptor source: a woman aged 70-85 years with acute or convalescent COVID-19.

The count of this clone is one. The CDR3 DNA reads as TGTGCCAGTTCCTTGATTTTAGCCAGCACTGAAGCTTTCTTT. Its translation: CASSLILASTEAFF. This chain connects TRBV19 to TRBJ1-1; no definite D call. Trimming removed 8 bases at V and 4 bases at J, with 17 bases between. CDR3 length equals 14 residues. Germline values: CDR1 LNHDA, CDR2 SQIVND (reference sequence). Supplemented by reference TRBV19 and TRBJ1-1, the full variable domain reads DGGITQSPKYLFRKEGQNVTLSCEQNLNHDAMYWYRQDPGQGLRLIYYSQIVNDFQKGDIAEGYSVSREKKESFPLTVTSAQKNPTAFYLCASSLILASTEAFFGQGTRLTVV.

This clone occurred a few times. The CDR3 sequence: CASSPLPGEGSPLHF. CDR3 in DNA: TGCGCCAGCAGCCCTCTACCTGGAGAAGGTTCACCCCTCCACTTT. The rearrangement links TRBV5-1 to TRBJ1-6; D not certain. Trimming removed 4 bases from V and 9 bases from J, with 17 bases in between. CDR3 length: 15 amino acids. Germline values: CDR1 SGHRS, CDR2 YFSETQ.

The rearrangement uses TRBV7-9 and TRBJ1-2; D perhaps matches TRBD1 (6 bases). The CDR3 covers 12 residues. CDR1 is SEHNR and CDR2 is FQNEAQ in the germline V gene (reference sequence). V lost 4 bases to trimming and J lost 6 bases, with 9 bases between them. CDR3 DNA sequence: TGTGCCAGCAGCTCGCGGACAGATGGCTACACCTTC. Translating gives CASSSRTDGYTF.

This clone came up a few times. The CDR3 bases are TGTGCCAGCAGCCCAATGCCCAGGACCTCAGGGAATCAGCCCCAGCATTTT. It translates to CASSPMPRTSGNQPQHF. V gene TRBV6-2 or TRBV6-3 combines with J gene TRBJ1-5; D is perhaps TRBD1 (5 bases). The CDR3 is 17 amino acids. V was pared by 6 bases and J by 4 bases, with 22 bases between. Germline CDR1 MNHEY, CDR2 SVGEGT.

The chain recombines TRBV11-2 with TRBJ2-3, with unresolved D. Trimming took 3 bases from V and 6 from J, leaving 13 bases between them. Germline lookup yields CDR1 SGHAT and CDR2 FQNNGV. This CDR3 comprises 14 residues. The CDR3 DNA reads TGTGCCAGCAGCTTGGCTCCCTTCGGGGATACGCAGTATTTT. Encoded protein: CASSLAPFGDTQYF.

The chain is built from TRBV9 and TRBJ2-2; D is unresolved. Germline V gene lookup returns CDR1 SGDLS and CDR2 YYNGEE. The CDR3 has 15 residues. V shed 0 bases and J shed 3 bases, with 9 bases lying between them. The CDR3 here is CASSVGRSDTGELFF. As DNA, the CDR3 is TGTGCCAGCAGCGTAGGAAGGAGCGACACCGGGGAGCTGTTTTTT.

In this sample, this clone turned up once. This rearrangement joins TRBV12-3 or TRBV12-4 to TRBJ1-1; TRBD1 aligns across 10 bases. The V gene end was trimmed by 3 bases and the J gene end by 11 bases; junction bases not matched to a gene: 6. This CDR3 is 13 amino acids long. The chain's CDR3 is CASSFGTGEMAFF. The DNA for the CDR3 is TGTGCCAGCAGTTTTGGGACAGGGGAAATGGCTTTCTTT.

The chain employs TRBV5-6 and TRBJ1-1; D gene unclear. Between the trimmed V and J ends, which lost 4 bases and 1 base, there was a span of 14 bases. This CDR3 spans 15 amino acids. Germline loops: CDR1 SGHDT, CDR2 YYEEEE. The CDR3 loop reads CASSPPGNSNTEAFF. The CDR3 nucleotides are TGTGCCAGCAGCCCACCGGGGAACTCGAACACTGAAGCTTTCTTT.

The chain employs TRBV14 and TRBJ1-2; 9 bases agree with TRBD1. V was clipped by 1 base and J by 7 bases; unmatched bases: 7. The CDR3 runs to 15 residues. CDR1 is SGHDN, CDR2 FVKESK, per germline. CDR3 loop: CASSQALGQGVGYTF. DNA of the CDR3: TGTGCCAGCAGCCAAGCCCTGGGACAGGGAGTTGGCTACACCTTC.

The chain is built from TRBV28 and TRBJ2-7; 8 positions agree with TRBD1. The germline V gene has CDR1 MDHEN and CDR2 SYDVKM. After removal of 7 bases from V and 0 bases from J, the junction contained 14 bases not matched to a gene. This CDR3 has 17 amino acids. The CDR3 sequence is CASITGGWTGPSYEQYF. The CDR3 DNA reads TGTGCCAGCATTACCGGAGGATGGACAGGGCCCTCCTACGAGCAGTACTTC.

The V gene is TRBV19, the J gene TRBJ1-3; D call uncertain. The CDR3 contains 14 residues. Germline CDR1 reads LNHDA; CDR2 reads SQIVND (reference sequence). The V and J ends lost 7 bases and 4 bases respectively, with 14 bases between them. CDR3: CASISSGDGNTIYF. The CDR3 DNA follows: TGTGCCAGTATCTCTTCGGGTGACGGAAACACCATATATTTT.

This sequence joins TRBV24-1 and TRBJ2-3; TRBD2 is a possible D gene (6 bases). Germline assignment: CDR1 KGHDR and CDR2 SFDVKD. The CDR3 has 19 amino acids. With 5 bases removed from V and 0 bases from J, the gap between germline ends came to 23 bases. CDR3 region: CATSGERVNPTPSTDTQYF. CDR3 sequence (DNA): TGTGCCACCAGTGGCGAGCGGGTGAACCCTACACCTAGCACAGATACGCAGTATTTT.

CDR3 amino acids: CASSYSTGQPQHF. The CDR3 bases are TGTGCCAGCAGTTACTCGACGGGGCAGCCCCAGCATTTT. This chain links TRBV6-5 with TRBJ1-5; no reliable D call. Trimming cost V 0 bases and J 7 bases, with 7 bases left between them. The CDR3 length is 13 residues. Germline-derived CDR1 and CDR2 are MNHEY and SVGAGI.

The chain couples TRBV10-3 to TRBJ1-3; possible D gene TRBD1, 5 bases. The ends were cut back, 5 bases at V and 2 bases at J, with 13 bases in the middle. CDR3 length equals 15 residues. CDR1 is ENHRY, CDR2 SYGVKD, per germline. The CDR3 reads CAISKKGGAGNTIYF. The CDR3 region has the DNA TGTGCCATCAGTAAAAAGGGAGGGGCTGGAAACACCATATATTTT.

This clone was picked up one time. J is TRBJ2-7 and V is TRBV30, with unresolved D. V was cut by 4 bases and J by 3 bases, with 7 bases left in between. This CDR3 is 11 amino acids long. Looked up from germline, CDR1 is GTSNPN and CDR2 is SVGIG (reference sequence). The CDR3 loop is CAWNYGYEQYF. The CDR3 nucleotides are TGTGCCTGGAACTACGGCTACGAGCAGTACTTC.

The rearrangement uses TRBV2 and TRBJ1-6; no firm D call. V lost 3 bases and J 0 bases, leaving 9 bases between the germline ends. Germline CDR1 SNHLY, CDR2 FYNNEI. CDR3 length equals 16 residues. The CDR3 reads CASSDRRSSYNSPLHF. The CDR3 DNA reads as TGTGCCAGCAGTGATCGGAGGAGCTCCTATAATTCACCCCTCCACTTT.

V is TRBV18 and J is TRBJ1-5, with D hard to call. Germline loops: CDR1 KGHSH, CDR2 LQKENI. The CDR3 has 13 residues. V lost 0 bases, J lost 8 bases, and 8 bases lay in between. The chain's CDR3 is CASSPPAGKPQHF. The CDR3 DNA follows: TGTGCCAGCTCACCACCGGCGGGGAAGCCCCAGCATTTT.

CDR3 protein: CSVTDRRSEKLFF. CDR3 bases: TGCAGCGTTACTGACAGGAGGAGTGAAAAACTGTTTTTT. The V call is TRBV29-1, the J call TRBJ1-4; TRBD1 is a possible D gene (6 bases). This CDR3 has 13 residues. Germline assignment: CDR1 SQVTM and CDR2 ANQGSEA. V was shortened by 5 bases and J by 7 bases, with 14 bases between the two germline ends.

This clone was found once. The chain couples TRBV11-1 to TRBJ1-1; D is possibly TRBD1 (6 bases). The germline V gene encodes CDR1 SGHAT and CDR2 FQDESV (reference sequence). Deletions cut 6 bases from V and 0 bases from J, with 11 bases between. The CDR3 runs 14 residues. In DNA, the CDR3 is TGTGCCAGCAGACAGGGTGTAATGAACACTGAAGCTTTCTTT. Translating it yields CASRQGVMNTEAFF.

This clone was recorded only once. J is TRBJ2-1 and V is TRBV28, with a tentative D call TRBD1 (5 bases). CDR3 length: 15 residues. The germline V gene encodes CDR1 MDHEN and CDR2 SYDVKM. Trimming took 6 bases from V and 0 from J, leaving 12 bases between them. In DNA form, the CDR3 reads TGTGCCAGCAGGACAGACTTTAGCTCCTACAATGAGCAGTTCTTC. Amino acids: CASRTDFSSYNEQFF.

The rearrangement uses TRBV27 and TRBJ2-1; the match to TRBD2 covers 11 bases. V lost 3 bases and J lost 4; bases outside the gene matches: 17. This CDR3 has 20 residues. Germline V gene sequence: CDR1 MNHEY, CDR2 SMNVEV (reference sequence). CDR3 in DNA: TGTGCCAGCAGTTTGAGGGAAGCGGCTAGCGGGAGGTCACCTTACAATGAGCAGTTCTTC. Translation: CASSLREAASGRSPYNEQFF.